This is a list of T cell receptor beta chains from one sample in a study of blood T cell repertoires in COVID-19. Assay used: immunoSEQ multiplex PCR; TCRdb lists only in-frame clones, some missing. The table includes 99,000 or so clones, 65% to 90% detected once. Sequenced: peripheral blood. The origin of the receptors is a man between 50 and 59 years old with acute or convalescent COVID-19. Both conserved end residues are trimmed from each CDR3. Fields, in order: J gene, V gene, CDR3 protein.

j_call: TRBJ1-4
v_call: TRBV11-2
cdr3_aa: ASSLGTGPNEKLF

j_call: TRBJ1-5
v_call: TRBV11-2
cdr3_aa: ASSLAGGFQPQH

j_call: TRBJ1-1
v_call: TRBV5-1
cdr3_aa: ASSPLDRPQGEAF

j_call: TRBJ2-7
v_call: TRBV3-1/TRBV3-2
cdr3_aa: ASSRDYRLEQY

j_call: TRBJ1-6
v_call: TRBV2
cdr3_aa: ASGLGRGNSPLH

j_call: TRBJ2-2
v_call: TRBV7-3
cdr3_aa: ASSPGTLNTGELF

j_call: TRBJ2-3
v_call: TRBV21-1
cdr3_aa: ASSKISGEATDTQY

j_call: TRBJ1-2
v_call: TRBV18
cdr3_aa: ASSWTEEDYYGYT

j_call: TRBJ1-2
v_call: TRBV5-1
cdr3_aa: ASSSGQANYGYT

j_call: TRBJ2-2
v_call: TRBV19
cdr3_aa: ASSMDRGTNTGELF

j_call: TRBJ2-3
v_call: TRBV12-3/TRBV12-4
cdr3_aa: ASSSGEDTQY

j_call: TRBJ2-7
v_call: TRBV12-3/TRBV12-4
cdr3_aa: ASRLQGAEY

j_call: TRBJ2-6
v_call: TRBV11-2
cdr3_aa: ASSLRVAGAGANVLT

j_call: TRBJ2-7
v_call: TRBV5-6
cdr3_aa: ASSLSRSYEQY

j_call: TRBJ2-5
v_call: TRBV7-6
cdr3_aa: ASSPDRDQETQY

j_call: TRBJ1-2
v_call: TRBV3-1/TRBV3-2
cdr3_aa: ASSRGQGTNYGYT

j_call: TRBJ2-7
v_call: TRBV27
cdr3_aa: ASNGAGGLSYEQY

j_call: TRBJ2-2
v_call: TRBV19
cdr3_aa: ASSSQGRQGATGELF

j_call: TRBJ1-1
v_call: TRBV10-3
cdr3_aa: AISESTGNTEAF

j_call: TRBJ2-7
v_call: TRBV11-3
cdr3_aa: ASSPSRGPYEQY

j_call: TRBJ2-7
v_call: TRBV25-1
cdr3_aa: ASKGAGAYEQY

j_call: TRBJ1-3
v_call: TRBV6-5
cdr3_aa: ASIGGLSGNTIY

j_call: TRBJ2-5
v_call: TRBV13
cdr3_aa: ASSLLETQY

j_call: TRBJ2-1
v_call: TRBV28
cdr3_aa: ASSPTRTSGRSDEQF

j_call: TRBJ2-7
v_call: TRBV6-6
cdr3_aa: ASRIQGATYEQY

j_call: TRBJ1-2
v_call: TRBV6-5
cdr3_aa: ASSPSGDYGYT

j_call: TRBJ1-6
v_call: TRBV5-5
cdr3_aa: ASSLDITGSYNSPLH

j_call: TRBJ2-7
v_call: TRBV19
cdr3_aa: ASSMGLAYEQY

j_call: TRBJ2-7
v_call: TRBV18
cdr3_aa: ASSPQQEDYEQY

j_call: TRBJ1-1
v_call: TRBV5-1
cdr3_aa: ASGLHDMNTEAF